A single sample is the source of the 32 T cell receptor beta chains below, sequenced in a study of blood T cells in healthy people across ages. Alongside a J-beta primer mix, a sample-barcoded 5' primer served in a second PCR lasting about 7 to 11 cycles. TCRdb reanalysed the 5' RACE reads using MiXCR and keeps one entry per CDR3 protein. This sample has roughly 2 million distinct CDR3 sequences, with around 48% found just once. The sample was blood. These receptors were obtained from a woman aged 40 to 49 in good health.

The genes are TRBV6-5 and TRBJ1-2; the match to TRBD1 covers 7 bases. The ends lost 7 bases at V and 4 bases at J; junction bases unmatched: 6. Looked up from germline, CDR1 is MNHEY and CDR2 is SVGAGI. The CDR3 loop spans 13 amino acids. The CDR3: CASIRPGGYGYTF. The CDR3 bases are TGTGCCAGCATCAGGCCAGGGGGCTATGGCTACACCTTC.

The chain couples TRBV11-2 to TRBJ1-5; no clear D gene. The length of the CDR3 is 14 residues. V gave up 4 bases and J gave up 7 bases, with 14 bases separating them. Germline V gene data show CDR1 as SGHAT and CDR2 as FQNNGV. The CDR3 sequence is CASSSGPIGQPQHF. CDR3 sequence (DNA): TGTGCCAGCAGCTCGGGCCCTATTGGGCAGCCCCAGCATTTT.

This clonotype was recorded a few times. The J gene is TRBJ2-3, the V gene TRBV7-2; D ambiguous. CDR3 length: 13 amino acids. The germline V gene encodes CDR1 SGHTA and CDR2 FQGNSA. Trimming took off 5 bases at V and 3 bases at J, with 9 bases between the two ends. CDR3 loop: CASSQSWTDTQYF. For the CDR3, the DNA is TGTGCCAGCAGCCAATCCTGGACAGATACGCAGTATTTT.

This chain links TRBV12-3 or TRBV12-4 with TRBJ1-6; D is undetermined. Trimming took off 6 bases at V and 6 bases at J, with 9 bases between the two ends. CDR3 size: 13 residues. For the CDR3, the DNA is TGTGCCAGCAGACGGGCCTTTAATTCACCCCTCCACTTT. This translates into CASRRAFNSPLHF.

The chain joins TRBV28 to TRBJ2-1; D gene uncertain. V was clipped by 3 bases and J by 0 bases, with 6 bases between them. Germline V gene lookup returns CDR1 MDHEN and CDR2 SYDVKM. The CDR3 extends over 14 amino acids. CDR3 region: CASSFTDSYNEQFF. The CDR3 DNA reads TGTGCCAGCAGTTTCACCGACTCCTACAATGAGCAGTTCTTC.

This clonotype occurred once. Sequence at one end of the junction differs from germline and may be a read error. The V and J genes are TRBV11-2 and TRBJ2-7, with 7 bases that match TRBD2. CDR3 length: 15 residues. Germline CDR1 is SGHAT and CDR2 is FQNNGV. The CDR3 reads CAGSLGREVRVEQYF. The DNA for the CDR3 is TGTGCCGGCAGCTTAGGCCGGGAGGTTAGGGTTGAGCAGTACTTC.

The chain is built from TRBV28 and TRBJ2-1; a possible D gene is TRBD2 (5 bases). Germline loops: CDR1 MDHEN, CDR2 SYDVKM. The CDR3 is made up of 22 amino acids. Trimming left V 3 bases short and J 6 bases short, with 36 bases between. CDR3: CASSFPHIGEPYQLNNCNEQFF. The CDR3 coding sequence is TGTGCCAGCAGTTTCCCCCATATCGGGGAACCCTACCAGCTTAATAACTGCAATGAGCAGTTCTTC. The complete variable domain, with remaining parts taken from reference TRBV28 and TRBJ2-1, reads DVKVTQSSRYLVKRTGEKVFLECVQDMDHENMFWYRQDPGLGLRLIYFSYDVKMKEKGDIPEGYSVSREKKERFSLILESASTNQTSMYLCASSFPHIGEPYQLNNCNEQFFGPGTRLTVL.

This clonotype occurred many times. V gene TRBV2 combines with J gene TRBJ2-5; D is unclear. V was pared by 6 bases and J by 3 bases, with 5 bases between. The germline V gene has CDR1 SNHLY and CDR2 FYNNEI. CDR3 length: 11 residues. The CDR3 spells CASSVEETQYF. CDR3 nucleotides: TGTGCCAGCAGCGTAGAAGAGACCCAGTACTTC.

V is TRBV6-2 or TRBV6-3 and J is TRBJ2-7; possible D gene TRBD1, 6 bases. With 5 bases removed from V and 2 bases from J, the gap between germline ends came to 13 bases. CDR1 MNHEY and CDR2 SVGEGT come from the germline V gene. CDR3 length equals 14 residues. The CDR3 DNA follows: TGTGCCAGCAGTCATCGGGACACCCCCTACGAGCAGTACTTC. Its translation is CASSHRDTPYEQYF.

CDR3: CASSQDTVVGAQYF. The DNA of the CDR3 is TGTGCCAGCAGCCAAGATACGGTCGTAGGGGCCCAGTACTTC. The genes are TRBV4-2 and TRBJ2-5, with D maybe TRBD1 (5 bases). The CDR3 is 14 residues long. Trimming removed 0 bases from V and 9 bases from J, with 14 bases in between. Germline CDR1 and CDR2: LGHNA and YNFKEQ.

The sample holds a few counts of this clonotype. The V and J genes are TRBV10-1 and TRBJ2-6; D is unclear. This CDR3 comprises 14 residues. Between the trimmed V and J ends, which lost 4 bases and 5 bases, there was a span of 9 bases. Per germline, CDR1 WNHNN and CDR2 SYGVQD (reference sequence). CDR3 in DNA: TGCGCCAGCAGTGGTACTTTAAGGGCCAACGTCCTGACTTTC. Its translation: CASSGTLRANVLTF.

This clonotype showed up just a few times. The CDR3 DNA follows: TGTGCCAGCAGCAATCTAGCCCCGGGACAGGGGGCGGCTGGCTACACCTTC. Translation: CASSNLAPGQGAAGYTF. The chain links TRBV7-6 to TRBJ1-2; 12 bases line up with TRBD1. The J segment lost 7 bases and the V segment lost 5 bases, leaving 14 bases of the junction unmatched. The CDR3 loop spans 17 amino acids. Germline CDR1 SGHVS, CDR2 FNYEAQ.

This clonotype has only a few counts. This chain uses TRBV12-3 or TRBV12-4 with TRBJ1-5, with D tentatively TRBD1 (5 bases). Trimming removed 5 bases at V and 4 bases at J, with 12 bases between. CDR3 length equals 14 residues. CDR3 sequence: CASSPQGPNQPQHF. The CDR3 DNA reads TGTGCCAGCAGTCCGCAGGGTCCTAATCAGCCCCAGCATTTT.

The CDR3 nucleotides read TGTGCCAGCAGCTACAACGACCGGGACGCTAGTTTCCTTCCCCTTCAAAGAGACATTCAGTACTTC. Its protein product is CASSYNDRDASFLPLQRDIQYF. The rearrangement joins TRBV5-6 to TRBJ2-4; D may be TRBD1 or TRBD2 (5 bases each). V was pared by 3 bases and J by 8 bases, with 39 bases between. The CDR3 loop spans 22 amino acids. Germline lookup yields CDR1 SGHDT and CDR2 YYEEEE.

The V call is TRBV27, the J call TRBJ2-1; TRBD1 is a possible D gene (7 bases). V shed 5 bases and J shed 13 bases, with 30 bases lying between them. The germline V gene encodes CDR1 MNHEY and CDR2 SMNVEV (reference sequence). There are 17 residues in the CDR3. The CDR3 bases are TGTGCCAGCAGTGTGTCCCTCACGGACAGGCTACGGGAGACCCAGTTCTTC. It yields the protein CASSVSLTDRLRETQFF.

The chain links TRBV5-1 to TRBJ1-1; 7 bases fit TRBD1. The germline V gene has CDR1 SGHRS and CDR2 YFSETQ. The J segment lost 1 base and the V segment lost 7 bases, leaving 4 bases of the junction unmatched. This CDR3 is 13 amino acids long. CDR3 sequence: CASAQGPNTEAFF. CDR3 in DNA: TGCGCCAGCGCACAGGGGCCGAACACTGAAGCTTTCTTT.

This rearrangement joins TRBV20-1 to TRBJ1-2; the match to TRBD1 covers 8 bases. CDR3 size: 14 residues. Per germline, CDR1 DFQATT and CDR2 SNEGSKA (reference sequence). J was trimmed by 3 bases and V by 6 bases; bases with no gene match: 9. The CDR3 loop reads CSAPPQGADYGYTF. Written as DNA, the CDR3 is TGCAGTGCCCCCCCCCAGGGGGCGGACTATGGCTACACCTTC.

Only a few counts were recorded for this clonotype. V is TRBV27 and J is TRBJ2-1; perhaps D is TRBD1 or TRBD2 (5 bases each). The germline V gene encodes CDR1 MNHEY and CDR2 SMNVEV (reference sequence). This CDR3 comprises 14 residues. The V end lost 5 bases, the J end lost 8 bases, and 16 bases lay between the germline ends. The CDR3 region is CASSDLGRGHEQFF. CDR3 in DNA: TGTGCCAGCAGTGACCTAGGACGGGGACATGAGCAGTTCTTC.

The rearrangement uses TRBV7-2 and TRBJ2-7; 7 bases are shared with TRBD1. Germline CDR1 is SGHTA and CDR2 is FQGNSA. J was trimmed by 0 bases and V by 5 bases; bases with no gene match: 7. The CDR3 is 15 residues long. Here the CDR3 DNA reads TGTGCCAGCAGCCACGGACAGGCTAACTCCTACGAGCAGTACTTC. Protein product: CASSHGQANSYEQYF.

The V gene is TRBV7-8, the J gene TRBJ2-3, with D tentatively TRBD2 (8 bases). Trimming pared 1 base from V and 4 bases from J, leaving 21 bases between. The CDR3 extends over 18 amino acids. From germline, CDR1 is SGHVS and CDR2 FQNEAQ. The CDR3 region is CASSLGRQGGRSPDTQYF. As DNA, the CDR3 is TGTGCCAGCAGCTTAGGGAGACAGGGCGGGAGGTCCCCAGATACGCAGTATTTT.

This clonotype was seen many times. The chain couples TRBV12-3 or TRBV12-4 to TRBJ1-2, with D possibly TRBD1 on 6 matching bases. The V end lost 7 bases, the J end lost 4 bases, and 13 bases lay between the germline ends. The CDR3 is 13 residues long. This chain's CDR3 is CASTQKTGYGYTF. CDR3 sequence (DNA): TGTGCCAGCACCCAGAAGACAGGCTATGGCTACACCTTC.

The table lists this clonotype with a few counts. The chain employs TRBV7-8 and TRBJ2-6; D gene unclear. V was cut by 1 base and J by 3 bases, with 7 bases left in between. Germline V gene lookup returns CDR1 SGHVS and CDR2 FQNEAQ. CDR3 length equals 15 residues. CDR3 coding DNA: TGTGCCAGCAGCTTAGTGGGCTTTGGGGCCAACGTCCTGACTTTC. Translated, it gives CASSLVGFGANVLTF.

This clonotype was picked up a small number of times. This chain uses TRBV29-1 with TRBJ1-2; D not resolved. The CDR3 has 13 amino acids. Germline CDR1 reads SQVTM; CDR2 reads ANQGSEA. The V end lost 2 bases, the J end lost 5 bases, and 12 bases lay between the germline ends. CDR3 sequence reads: CSVEYGRGYGYTF. CDR3 in DNA: TGCAGCGTTGAATACGGGAGAGGGTATGGCTACACCTTC. The variable domain in full, completed from reference TRBV29-1 and TRBJ1-2, reads SAVISQKPSRDICQRGTSLTIQCQVDSQVTMMFWYRQQPGQSLTLIATANQGSEATYESGFVIDKFPISRPNLTFSTLTVSNMSPEDSSIYLCSVEYGRGYGYTFGSGTRLTVV.

This clonotype was counted between two and nine times. This chain uses TRBV7-2 with TRBJ2-1, with 9 nucleotides matching TRBD1. CDR3 size: 14 residues. Per the germline V gene, CDR1 is SGHTA and CDR2 is FQGNSA. The junction had 6 bases not matched to a gene; V was cut back by 4 bases and J by 8 bases. CDR3 bases: TGTGCCAGCAGCTGGACAGGGGAGCATGATGAGCAGTTCTTC. Amino acids: CASSWTGEHDEQFF.

The chain combines TRBV7-3 with TRBJ2-6; 9 bases match TRBD2. Trimming at V came to 5 bases and at J to 2 bases, leaving 7 bases not matched to a gene. This CDR3 spans 17 amino acids. Germline values: CDR1 SGHTA, CDR2 FQGTGA. The CDR3 DNA is TGTGCCAGCAGCCCACCGGGACTAGCTGCTGGGGCCAACGTCCTGACTTTC. Translation: CASSPPGLAAGANVLTF.

The gene calls are TRBV11-2 and TRBJ1-2; possibly TRBD1 for D (6 bases). Germline CDR1 reads SGHAT; CDR2 reads FQNNGV. The germline V and J ends were trimmed by 5 bases and 3 bases, with 28 bases remaining between them. The CDR3 loop spans 19 amino acids. This CDR3 is CASSLARGSPGVWDYGYTF. CDR3 in DNA: TGTGCCAGCAGCCTAGCTAGGGGGAGTCCAGGGGTCTGGGACTATGGCTACACCTTC. The whole variable domain, filled in from reference TRBV11-2 and TRBJ1-2, reads EAGVAQSPRYKIIEKRQSVAFWCNPISGHATLYWYQQILGQGPKLLIQFQNNGVVDDSQLPKDRFSAERLKGVDSTLKIQPAKLEDSAVYLCASSLARGSPGVWDYGYTFGSGTRLTVV.

The V call is TRBV4-3, the J call TRBJ2-7; TRBD1 matches at 7 bases. The CDR3 loop spans 17 amino acids. The germline V gene has CDR1 LGHNA and CDR2 YSLEER. The trim removed 1 base at V and 2 bases at J, leaving 11 bases unmatched. The CDR3 coding sequence is TGCGCCAGCAGCCAAGGGATTCTTCCGGGACAGACCTACGAGCAGTACTTC. Residues: CASSQGILPGQTYEQYF.

The chain employs TRBV29-1 and TRBJ2-5, with 8 bases fitting TRBD2. The CDR3 is 14 residues long. Trimming cost V 4 bases and J 2 bases; bases outside gene matches: 6. Germline loops: CDR1 SQVTM, CDR2 ANQGSEA. The CDR3 DNA sequence: TGCAGCGTTGGTAGCGGGGATGTTCAAGAGACCCAGTACTTC. The encoded protein is CSVGSGDVQETQYF.

The chain carries TRBV5-1 and TRBJ2-3; possible D gene TRBD1, 6 bases. V was trimmed by 2 bases and J by 9 bases, leaving 16 bases between them. Germline-derived CDR1 and CDR2 are SGHRS and YFSETQ. This CDR3 contains 14 residues. CDR3: CASSLTGPYGTQYF. The CDR3 DNA follows: TGCGCCAGCAGCTTAACAGGGCCGTATGGGACGCAGTATTTT.

The chain employs TRBV7-2 and TRBJ1-2; TRBD1 matches 8 bases. CDR3 length: 18 residues. V shed 5 bases, J shed 4 bases, and the junction held 18 bases outside the gene matches. From germline, CDR1 is SGHTA and CDR2 FQGNSA. The CDR3 nucleotides are TGTGCCAGCAGCCACCCCGGGCAGGGGGCGCCCGTCTTCTATGGCTACACCTTC. As protein: CASSHPGQGAPVFYGYTF.

The genes are TRBV29-1 and TRBJ1-2; 7 nucleotides align to TRBD1. This CDR3 region has 14 residues. Germline loops: CDR1 SQVTM, CDR2 ANQGSEA. V lost 2 bases and J lost 4; bases outside the gene matches: 7. The CDR3 loop reads CSVELPGTVYGYTF. For the CDR3, the DNA is TGCAGCGTTGAACTCCCCGGGACAGTCTATGGCTACACCTTC.

The chain combines TRBV4-1 with TRBJ1-1, with D uncertain. V was pared by 2 bases and J by 1 base, with 8 bases between. Germline loops: CDR1 MGHRA, CDR2 YSYEKL. CDR3 length: 14 amino acids. In DNA form, the CDR3 reads TGCGCCAGCAGCCAATCCCAGACGAACACTGAAGCTTTCTTT. Protein: CASSQSQTNTEAFF.